This TCR beta chain derives from a study of cytomegalovirus exposure and HLA in healthy donors. Primers: 60 Vbeta forward and 13 Jbeta reverse. Data came from immunoSEQ multiplex PCR; TCRdb stores just in-frame clones and leaves some out. The sample consists of some 240,000 clones, about nine tenths of them appearing once. The CDR3 is 14 residues long. From germline, CDR1 is MNHEY and CDR2 SVGAGI. The V end was cut by 0 bases, the J end by 9 bases, with 14 bases between. The clonotype was recovered from a girl aged 2-10 years in good health and CMV-seronegative. Sequencing was carried out using PBMCs. The rearrangement links TRBV6-5 to TRBJ1-2; D gene ambiguous. DNA of the CDR3: TGTGCCAGCAGTTACTCGGTCACCCTATTGAGCTACACCTTC. Encoded protein: CASSYSVTLLSYTF.